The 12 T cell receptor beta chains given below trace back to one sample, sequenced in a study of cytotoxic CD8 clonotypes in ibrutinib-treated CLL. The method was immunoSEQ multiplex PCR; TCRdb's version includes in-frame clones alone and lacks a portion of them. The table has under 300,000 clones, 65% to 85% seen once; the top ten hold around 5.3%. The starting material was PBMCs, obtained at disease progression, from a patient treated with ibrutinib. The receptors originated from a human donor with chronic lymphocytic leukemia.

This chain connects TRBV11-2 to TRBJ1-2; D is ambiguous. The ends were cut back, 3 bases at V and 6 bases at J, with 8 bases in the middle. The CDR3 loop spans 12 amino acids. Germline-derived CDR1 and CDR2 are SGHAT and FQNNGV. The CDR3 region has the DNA TGTGCCAGCAGCTTCCCCACTAATGGCTACACCTTC. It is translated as CASSFPTNGYTF. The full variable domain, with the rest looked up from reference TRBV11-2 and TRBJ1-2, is EAGVAQSPRYKIIEKRQSVAFWCNPISGHATLYWYQQILGQGPKLLIQFQNNGVVDDSQLPKDRFSAERLKGVDSTLKIQPAKLEDSAVYLCASSFPTNGYTFGSGTRLTVV.

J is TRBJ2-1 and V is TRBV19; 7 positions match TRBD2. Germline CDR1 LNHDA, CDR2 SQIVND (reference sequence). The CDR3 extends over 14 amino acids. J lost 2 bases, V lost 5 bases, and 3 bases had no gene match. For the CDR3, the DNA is TGTGCCAGTAGTGTGGCGGGAGCCTACAATGAGCAGTTCTTC. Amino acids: CASSVAGAYNEQFF.

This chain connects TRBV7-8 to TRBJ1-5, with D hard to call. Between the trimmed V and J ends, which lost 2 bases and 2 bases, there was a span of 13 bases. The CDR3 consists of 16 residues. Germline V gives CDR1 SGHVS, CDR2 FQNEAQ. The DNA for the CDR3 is TGTGCCAGCAGCTTACGGGGAACGGCGGGCAATCAGCCCCAGCATTTT. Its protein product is CASSLRGTAGNQPQHF.

CDR3 DNA sequence: TGTGCCATCTCAGCGGGAGGGCCTGGGGAGCAGTACTTC. Protein: CAISAGGPGEQYF. The rearrangement joins TRBV10-3 to TRBJ2-7; TRBD2 agrees at 10 bases. V shed 8 bases, J shed 7 bases, and the junction held 8 bases outside the gene matches. Germline V lookup: CDR1 ENHRY, CDR2 SYGVKD. This CDR3 has 13 residues.

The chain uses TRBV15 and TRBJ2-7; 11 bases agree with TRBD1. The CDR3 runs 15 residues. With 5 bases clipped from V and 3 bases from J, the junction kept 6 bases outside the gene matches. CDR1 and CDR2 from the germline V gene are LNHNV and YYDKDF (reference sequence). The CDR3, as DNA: TGTGCCACCAGCGCCTCCGGGACAGGGGGCTACGAGCAGTACTTC. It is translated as CATSASGTGGYEQYF.

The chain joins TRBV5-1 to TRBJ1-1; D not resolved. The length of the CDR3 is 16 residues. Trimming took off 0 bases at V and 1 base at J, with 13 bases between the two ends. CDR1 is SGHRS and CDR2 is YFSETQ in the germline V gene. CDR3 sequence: CASSLVGSTTNTEAFF. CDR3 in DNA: TGCGCCAGCAGCTTGGTGGGATCCACCACGAACACTGAAGCTTTCTTT.

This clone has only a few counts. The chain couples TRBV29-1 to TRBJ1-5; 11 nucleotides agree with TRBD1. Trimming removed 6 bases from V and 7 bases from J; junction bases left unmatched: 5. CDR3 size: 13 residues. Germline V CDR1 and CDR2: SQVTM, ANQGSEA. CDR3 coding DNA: TGCAGCGTCGGGGACAGGGGGGGCCAGCCCCAGCATTTT. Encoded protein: CSVGDRGGQPQHF.

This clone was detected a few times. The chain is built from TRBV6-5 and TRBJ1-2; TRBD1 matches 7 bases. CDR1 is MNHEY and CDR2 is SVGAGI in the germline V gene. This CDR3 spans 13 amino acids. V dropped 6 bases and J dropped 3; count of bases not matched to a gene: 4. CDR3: CASSMGQHYGYTF. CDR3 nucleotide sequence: TGTGCCAGCAGCATGGGACAGCACTATGGCTACACCTTC.

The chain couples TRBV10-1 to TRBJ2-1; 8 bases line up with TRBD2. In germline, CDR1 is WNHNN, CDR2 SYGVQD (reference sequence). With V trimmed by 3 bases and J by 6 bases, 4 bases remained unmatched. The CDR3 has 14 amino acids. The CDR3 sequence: CASSELAVSNEQFF. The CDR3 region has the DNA TGCGCCAGCAGTGAACTAGCGGTCTCCAATGAGCAGTTCTTC.

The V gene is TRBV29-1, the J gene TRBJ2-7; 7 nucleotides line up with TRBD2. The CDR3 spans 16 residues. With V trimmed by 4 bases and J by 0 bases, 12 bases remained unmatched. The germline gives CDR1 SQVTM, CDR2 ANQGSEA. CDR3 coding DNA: TGCAGCGTTGGGAATATTCGCGGGGGATACTCCTACGAGCAGTACTTC. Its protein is CSVGNIRGGYSYEQYF.

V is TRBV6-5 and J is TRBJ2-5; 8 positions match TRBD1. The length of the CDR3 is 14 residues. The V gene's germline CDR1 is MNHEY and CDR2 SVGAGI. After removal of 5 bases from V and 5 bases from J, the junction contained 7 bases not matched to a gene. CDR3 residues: CASSPQGAGETQYF. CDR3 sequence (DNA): TGTGCCAGCAGTCCCCAGGGGGCAGGGGAGACCCAGTACTTC.

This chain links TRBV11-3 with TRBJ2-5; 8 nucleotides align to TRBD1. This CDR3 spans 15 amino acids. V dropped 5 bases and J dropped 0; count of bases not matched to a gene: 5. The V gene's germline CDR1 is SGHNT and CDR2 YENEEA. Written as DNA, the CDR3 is TGTGCCAGCAGCCGGGGACAGGAGTACCAAGAGACCCAGTACTTC. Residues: CASSRGQEYQETQYF.